This T cell receptor (beta chain) was recorded in a study of graft-versus-host responses after intestinal transplantation. Study-wide context: Anti-thymocyte globulin induction was given to all recipients, followed by tacrolimus and steroids for two to four years.

The method was immunoSEQ multiplex PCR; TCRdb's version includes in-frame clones alone and lacks a portion of them. The sample yields tens of thousands of clones, 85% to 95% seen once. The V and J ends lost 5 bases and 4 bases respectively, with 15 bases between them. Germline CDR1 is SGHVS and CDR2 is FNYEAQ. The CDR3 covers 14 residues. General study points: Graft-donor T cell macrochimerism coincided with high graft-versus-host to host-versus-graft clonal ratios in allografts. There were GvH clones found in recipient marrow, and some of them appeared first in ileum or blood.

On this clone: No antigen is known for it.

Here the sequenced sample was unstimulated CD4+ T cells sorted from spleen or lymph node cells, taken before transplant. The clonotype originates from a human donor who was the organ donor for an intestinal transplant. The rearrangement uses TRBV7-6 and TRBJ2-7; a possible D gene is TRBD2 (5 bases). This chain's CDR3 is CASSPAGRLYEQYF. The DNA for the CDR3 is TGTGCCAGCAGCCCCGCGGGCAGGCTTTACGAGCAGTACTTC.